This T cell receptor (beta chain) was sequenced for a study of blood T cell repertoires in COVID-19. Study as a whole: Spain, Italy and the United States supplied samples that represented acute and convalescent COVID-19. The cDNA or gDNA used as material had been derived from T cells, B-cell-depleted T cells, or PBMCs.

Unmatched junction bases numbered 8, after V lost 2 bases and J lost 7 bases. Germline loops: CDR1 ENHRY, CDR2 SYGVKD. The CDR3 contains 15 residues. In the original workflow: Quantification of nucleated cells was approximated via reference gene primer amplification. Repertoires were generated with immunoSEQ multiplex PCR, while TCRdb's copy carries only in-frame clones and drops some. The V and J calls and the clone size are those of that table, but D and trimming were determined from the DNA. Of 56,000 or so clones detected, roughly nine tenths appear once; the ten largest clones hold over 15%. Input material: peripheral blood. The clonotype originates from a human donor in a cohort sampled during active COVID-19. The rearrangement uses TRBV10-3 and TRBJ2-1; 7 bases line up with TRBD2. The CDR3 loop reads CAISEPRLARNEQFF. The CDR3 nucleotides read TGTGCCATCAGTGAGCCCAGACTAGCCAGGAATGAGCAGTTCTTC.